This T cell receptor (beta chain) was recovered during a study of blood T cell repertoires in COVID-19. Study-wide background: PBMCs, B-cell-depleted T cells, or T cells provided the cDNA or gDNA that made up the material.

In the authors' methods: Amplifying reference gene primers gave estimates of nucleated cell counts. Here immunoSEQ multiplex PCR was the method, and the copy in TCRdb shows in-frame clones only, minus some. D and trimming come from the DNA, and the V and J calls and clone size come from that table. The data show 180,000 or so clones, with around 82% seen just once and 7.5% to 10% held by the top ten. The source of this sequence is a woman at least 80 years old with acute or convalescent COVID-19. Sequencing was carried out using peripheral blood.

The CDR3: CASSQDWGQGGTGANVLTF. As DNA, the CDR3 is TGTGCCAGCAGCCAAGATTGGGGACAGGGAGGTACTGGGGCCAACGTCCTGACTTTC. The V and J genes are TRBV3-1 (or the pseudogene TRBV3-2) and TRBJ2-6, with 9 positions matching TRBD1. Germline V CDR1 and CDR2: LGHDT, YNNKEL (reference sequence). The CDR3 covers 19 residues. Germline trimming cut 0 bases from V and 2 bases from J; bases unmatched to any gene: 8.